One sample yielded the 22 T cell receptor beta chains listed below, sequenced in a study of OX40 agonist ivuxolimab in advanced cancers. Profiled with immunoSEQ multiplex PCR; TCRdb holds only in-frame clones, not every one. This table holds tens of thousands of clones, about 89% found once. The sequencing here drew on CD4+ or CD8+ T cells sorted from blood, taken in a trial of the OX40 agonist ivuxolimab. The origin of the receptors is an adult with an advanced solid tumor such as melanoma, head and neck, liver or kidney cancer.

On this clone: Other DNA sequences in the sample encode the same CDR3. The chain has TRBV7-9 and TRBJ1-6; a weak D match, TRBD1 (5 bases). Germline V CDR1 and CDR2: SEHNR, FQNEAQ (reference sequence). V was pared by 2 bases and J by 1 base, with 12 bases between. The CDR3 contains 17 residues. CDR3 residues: CASSLPRGGSYNSPLHF. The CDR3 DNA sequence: TGTGCCAGCAGCTTACCCCGCGGGGGGTCCTATAATTCACCCCTCCACTTT.

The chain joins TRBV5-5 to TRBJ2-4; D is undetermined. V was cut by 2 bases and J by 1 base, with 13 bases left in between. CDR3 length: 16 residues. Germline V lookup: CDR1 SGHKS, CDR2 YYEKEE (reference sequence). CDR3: CASSLFPDPAKNIQYF. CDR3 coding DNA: TGTGCCAGCAGCTTATTTCCTGATCCGGCCAAAAACATTCAGTACTTC.

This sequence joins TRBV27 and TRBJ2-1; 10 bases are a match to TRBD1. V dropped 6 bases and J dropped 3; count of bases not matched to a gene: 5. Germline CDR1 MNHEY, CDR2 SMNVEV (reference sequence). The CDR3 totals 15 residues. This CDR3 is CASSRQGAGYNEQFF. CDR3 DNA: TGTGCCAGCAGCAGACAGGGGGCGGGCTACAATGAGCAGTTCTTC.

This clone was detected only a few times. DNA for the CDR3: TGTGCCAGCAGCTATCCCCTCGGGGGGCGACGGTACGAGCAGTACTTC. It yields the protein CASSYPLGGRRYEQYF. The chain recombines TRBV7-9 with TRBJ2-7; perhaps TRBD2 as D (7 bases). The CDR3 covers 16 residues. Per the germline V gene, CDR1 is SEHNR and CDR2 is FQNEAQ (reference sequence). Between the trimmed V and J ends, which lost 4 bases and 4 bases, there was a span of 20 bases.

CDR3 residues: CALHVPAGNTIYF. The CDR3, as DNA: TGTGCCCTACACGTCCCCGCTGGAAACACCATATATTTT. V usage is TRBV6-1 and J usage is TRBJ1-3; D is ambiguous. Germline V CDR1 and CDR2: MNHNS, SASEGT. With 11 bases removed from V and 2 bases from J, the gap between germline ends came to 13 bases. The CDR3 is 13 residues long.

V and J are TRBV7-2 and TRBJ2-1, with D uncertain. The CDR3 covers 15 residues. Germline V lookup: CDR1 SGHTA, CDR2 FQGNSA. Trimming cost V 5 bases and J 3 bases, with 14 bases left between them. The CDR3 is CASSPGQDFYNEQFF. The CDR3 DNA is TGTGCCAGCAGCCCCGGGCAGGATTTCTACAATGAGCAGTTCTTC.

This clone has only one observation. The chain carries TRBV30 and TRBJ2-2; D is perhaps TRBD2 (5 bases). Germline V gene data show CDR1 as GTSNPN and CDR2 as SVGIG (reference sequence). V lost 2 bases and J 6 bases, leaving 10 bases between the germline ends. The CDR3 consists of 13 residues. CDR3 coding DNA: TGTGCCTGGAGTTGGGTGCGGGCCGGGGAGCTGTTTTTT. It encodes CAWSWVRAGELFF.

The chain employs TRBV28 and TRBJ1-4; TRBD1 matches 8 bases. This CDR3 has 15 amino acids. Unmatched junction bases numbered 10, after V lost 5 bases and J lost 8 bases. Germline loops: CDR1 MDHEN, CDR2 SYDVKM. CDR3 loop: CASSITGTGGEKLFF. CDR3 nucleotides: TGTGCCAGCAGTATTACCGGGACAGGTGGAGAAAAACTGTTTTTT.

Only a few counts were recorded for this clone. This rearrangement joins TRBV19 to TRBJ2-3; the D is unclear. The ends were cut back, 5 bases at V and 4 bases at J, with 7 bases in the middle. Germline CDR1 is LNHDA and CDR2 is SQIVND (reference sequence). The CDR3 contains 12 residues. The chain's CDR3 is CASSQDADTQYF. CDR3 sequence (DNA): TGTGCCAGTAGTCAGGACGCAGATACGCAGTATTTT.

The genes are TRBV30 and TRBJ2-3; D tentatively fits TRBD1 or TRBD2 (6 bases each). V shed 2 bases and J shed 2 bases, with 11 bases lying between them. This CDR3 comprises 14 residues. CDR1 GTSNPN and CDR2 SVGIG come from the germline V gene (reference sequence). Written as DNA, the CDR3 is TGTGCCTGGAGTCGGGGGCGCCCCACAGATACGCAGTATTTT. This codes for CAWSRGRPTDTQYF. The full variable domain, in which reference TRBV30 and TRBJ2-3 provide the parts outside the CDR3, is SQTIHQWPATLVQPVGSPLSLECTVEGTSNPNLYWYRQAAGRGLQLLFYSVGIGQISSEVPQNLSASRPQDRQFILSSKKLLLSDSGFYLCAWSRGRPTDTQYFGPGTRLTVL.

CDR3 loop: CASSAGWRQPQHF. As DNA, the CDR3 is TGTGCCAGCAGCGCAGGGTGGCGTCAGCCCCAGCATTTT. The V call is TRBV11-1, the J call TRBJ1-5; TRBD1 is a possible D gene (5 bases). V lost 5 bases, J lost 6 bases, and 11 bases lay in between. CDR1 and CDR2 (germline): SGHAT, FQDESV (reference sequence). This CDR3 region has 13 residues.

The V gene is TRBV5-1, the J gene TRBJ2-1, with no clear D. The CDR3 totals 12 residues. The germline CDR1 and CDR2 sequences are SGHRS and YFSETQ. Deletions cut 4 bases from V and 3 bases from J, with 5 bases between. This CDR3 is CASSVGYNEQFF. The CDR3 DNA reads TGCGCCAGCAGCGTAGGCTACAATGAGCAGTTCTTC.

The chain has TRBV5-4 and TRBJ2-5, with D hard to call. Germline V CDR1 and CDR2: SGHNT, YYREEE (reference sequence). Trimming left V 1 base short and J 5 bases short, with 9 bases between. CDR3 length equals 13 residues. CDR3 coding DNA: TGTGCCAGCAGCTTGAGTCTGGGGGAGACCCAGTACTTC. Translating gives CASSLSLGETQYF.

In DNA form, the CDR3 reads TGTGCCAGCTCATTACAGGGAGGGTACAAGGTCAATCAGCCCCAGCATTTT. Translation gives CASSLQGGYKVNQPQHF. J is TRBJ1-5 and V is TRBV18; TRBD1 is a possible D gene (6 bases). Germline V gene data show CDR1 as KGHSH and CDR2 as LQKENI. Trimming cost V 5 bases and J 3 bases, with 20 bases left between them. The CDR3 totals 17 residues.

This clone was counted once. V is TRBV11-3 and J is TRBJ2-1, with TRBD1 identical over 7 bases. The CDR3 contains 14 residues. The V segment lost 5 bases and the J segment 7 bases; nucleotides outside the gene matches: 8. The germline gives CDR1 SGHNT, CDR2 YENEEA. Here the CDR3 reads CASSITGTANEQFF. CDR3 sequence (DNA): TGTGCCAGCAGCATAACCGGGACAGCTAATGAGCAGTTCTTC.

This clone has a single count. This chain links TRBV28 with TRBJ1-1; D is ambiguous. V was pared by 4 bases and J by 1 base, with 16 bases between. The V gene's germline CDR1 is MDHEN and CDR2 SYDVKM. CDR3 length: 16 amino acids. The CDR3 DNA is TGTGCCAGCAGTTGGCCCGATACTTGGGGGAACACTGAAGCTTTCTTT. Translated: CASSWPDTWGNTEAFF.

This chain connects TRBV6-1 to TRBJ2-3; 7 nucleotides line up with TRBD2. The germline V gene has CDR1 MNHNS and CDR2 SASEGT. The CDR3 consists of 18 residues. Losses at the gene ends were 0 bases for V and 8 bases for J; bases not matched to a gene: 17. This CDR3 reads CASSEAPDGGGGLRTQYF. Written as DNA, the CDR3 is TGTGCCAGCAGTGAAGCCCCGGATGGTGGCGGGGGATTGCGTACGCAGTATTTT.

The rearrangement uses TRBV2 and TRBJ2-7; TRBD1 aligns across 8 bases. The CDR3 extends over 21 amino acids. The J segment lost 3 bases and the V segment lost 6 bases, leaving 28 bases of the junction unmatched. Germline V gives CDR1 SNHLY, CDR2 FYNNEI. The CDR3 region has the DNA TGTGCCAGCAGCATATCCCTTCCATCCGGGACAGGTTTCTCAGTCGTCTACGAGCAGTACTTC. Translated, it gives CASSISLPSGTGFSVVYEQYF.

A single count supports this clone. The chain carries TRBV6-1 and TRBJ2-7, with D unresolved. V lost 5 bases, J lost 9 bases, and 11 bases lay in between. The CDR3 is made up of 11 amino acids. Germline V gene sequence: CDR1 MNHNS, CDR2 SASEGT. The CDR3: CASSYGMGQYF. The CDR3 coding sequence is TGTGCCAGCAGTTACGGTATGGGGCAGTACTTC.

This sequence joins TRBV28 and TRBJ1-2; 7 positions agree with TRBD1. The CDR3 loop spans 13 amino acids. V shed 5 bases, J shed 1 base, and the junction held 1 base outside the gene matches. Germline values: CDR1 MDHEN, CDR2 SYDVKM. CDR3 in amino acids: CASSTGVNYGYTF. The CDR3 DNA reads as TGTGCCAGCAGTACAGGGGTTAACTATGGCTACACCTTC.

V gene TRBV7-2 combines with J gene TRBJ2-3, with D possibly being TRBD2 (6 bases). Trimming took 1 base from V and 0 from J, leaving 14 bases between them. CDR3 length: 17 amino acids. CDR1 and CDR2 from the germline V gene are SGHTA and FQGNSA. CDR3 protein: CASSLVRGAGSTDTQYF. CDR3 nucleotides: TGTGCCAGCAGCTTAGTGAGGGGAGCGGGCAGCACAGATACGCAGTATTTT.

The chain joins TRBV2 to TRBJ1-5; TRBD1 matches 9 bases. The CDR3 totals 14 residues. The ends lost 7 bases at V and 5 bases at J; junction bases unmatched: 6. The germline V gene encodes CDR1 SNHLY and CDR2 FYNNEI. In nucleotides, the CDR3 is TGTGCCAGCAACGAGGGACAGGGCTATCAGCCCCAGCATTTT. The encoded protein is CASNEGQGYQPQHF.